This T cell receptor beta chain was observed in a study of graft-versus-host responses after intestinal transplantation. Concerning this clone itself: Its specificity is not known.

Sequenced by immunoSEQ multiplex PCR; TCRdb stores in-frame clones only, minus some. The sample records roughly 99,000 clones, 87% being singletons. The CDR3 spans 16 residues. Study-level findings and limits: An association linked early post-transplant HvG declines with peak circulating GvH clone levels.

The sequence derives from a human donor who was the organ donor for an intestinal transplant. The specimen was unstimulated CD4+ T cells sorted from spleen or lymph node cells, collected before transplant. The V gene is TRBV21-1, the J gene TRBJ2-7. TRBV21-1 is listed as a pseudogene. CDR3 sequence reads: CASECSKRLRTLEQYF. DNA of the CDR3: TGTGCCAGCGAATGTTCTAAACGGCTCCGTACCCTCGAGCAGTACTTC.